This TCR beta chain was sequenced for a study of blood T cell repertoires in COVID-19. Study background: COVID-19 samples, acute and convalescent, were from the United States, Italy and Spain.

Measured with immunoSEQ multiplex PCR; TCRdb has only the in-frame clones, and not every one. The table has under 150,000 clones, around four fifths seen once. Germline-derived CDR1 and CDR2 are SGDLS and YYNGEE. This CDR3 contains 14 residues. Trimming removed 3 bases from V and 6 bases from J; junction bases left unmatched: 7. The TCR was taken from a human donor in a cohort sampled during active COVID-19. The chain carries TRBV9 and TRBJ1-1; 8 positions agree with TRBD1. Input material: peripheral blood. CDR3 nucleotide sequence: TGTGCCAGCAGCGGAACAGGGGGAGGGGCTGAAGCTTTCTTT. Amino acids: CASSGTGGGAEAFF.